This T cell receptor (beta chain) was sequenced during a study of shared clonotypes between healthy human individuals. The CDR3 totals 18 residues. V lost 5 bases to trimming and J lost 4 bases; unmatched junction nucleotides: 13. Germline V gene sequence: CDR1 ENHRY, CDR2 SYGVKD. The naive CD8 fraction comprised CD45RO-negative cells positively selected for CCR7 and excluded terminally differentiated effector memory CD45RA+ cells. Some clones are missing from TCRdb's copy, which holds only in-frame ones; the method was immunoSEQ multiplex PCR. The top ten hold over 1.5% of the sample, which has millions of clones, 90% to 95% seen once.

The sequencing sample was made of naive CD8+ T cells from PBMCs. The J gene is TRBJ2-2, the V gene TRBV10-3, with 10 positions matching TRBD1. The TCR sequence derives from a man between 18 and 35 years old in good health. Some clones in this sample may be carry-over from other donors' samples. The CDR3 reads CAISQSPGTGDGTGELFF. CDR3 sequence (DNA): TGTGCCATCAGTCAATCCCCGGGGACAGGGGACGGCACCGGGGAGCTGTTTTTT.